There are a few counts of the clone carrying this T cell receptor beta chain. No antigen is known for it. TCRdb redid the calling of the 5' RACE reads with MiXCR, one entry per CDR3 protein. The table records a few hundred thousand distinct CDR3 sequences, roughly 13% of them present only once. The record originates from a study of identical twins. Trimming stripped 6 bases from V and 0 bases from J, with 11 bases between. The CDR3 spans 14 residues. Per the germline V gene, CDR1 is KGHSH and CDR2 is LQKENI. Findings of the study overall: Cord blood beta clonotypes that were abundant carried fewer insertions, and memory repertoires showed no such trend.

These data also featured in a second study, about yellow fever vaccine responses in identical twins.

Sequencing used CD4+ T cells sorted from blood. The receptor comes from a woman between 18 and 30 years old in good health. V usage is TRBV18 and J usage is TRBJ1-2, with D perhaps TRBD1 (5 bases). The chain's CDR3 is CASSGDRTNYGYTF. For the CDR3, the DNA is TGTGCCAGCTCCGGGGACCGCACTAACTATGGCTACACCTTC.